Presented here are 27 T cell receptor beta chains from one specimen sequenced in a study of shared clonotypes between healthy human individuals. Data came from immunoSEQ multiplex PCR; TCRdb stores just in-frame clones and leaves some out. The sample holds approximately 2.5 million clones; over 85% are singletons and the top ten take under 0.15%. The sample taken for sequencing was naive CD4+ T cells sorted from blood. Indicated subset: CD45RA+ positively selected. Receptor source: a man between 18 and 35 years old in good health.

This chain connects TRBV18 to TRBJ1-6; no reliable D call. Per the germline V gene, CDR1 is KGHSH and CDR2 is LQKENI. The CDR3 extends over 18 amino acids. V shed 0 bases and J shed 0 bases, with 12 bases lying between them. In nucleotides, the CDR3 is TGTGCCAGCTCACCACCGGGCACCCCGAGCTCCTATAATTCACCCCTCCACTTT. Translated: CASSPPGTPSSYNSPLHF.

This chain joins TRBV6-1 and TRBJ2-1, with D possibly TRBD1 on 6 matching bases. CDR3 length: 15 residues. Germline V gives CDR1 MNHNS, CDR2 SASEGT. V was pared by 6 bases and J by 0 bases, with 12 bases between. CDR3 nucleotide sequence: TGTGCCAGCAGGCCCGGACAGAGCTCCTACAATGAGCAGTTCTTC. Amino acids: CASRPGQSSYNEQFF.

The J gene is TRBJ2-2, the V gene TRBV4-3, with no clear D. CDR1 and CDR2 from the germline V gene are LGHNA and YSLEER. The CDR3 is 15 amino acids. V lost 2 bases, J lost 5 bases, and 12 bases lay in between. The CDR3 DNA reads TGCGCCAGCAGCCAACATGAGCGAGAGACCGGGGAGCTGTTTTTT. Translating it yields CASSQHERETGELFF.

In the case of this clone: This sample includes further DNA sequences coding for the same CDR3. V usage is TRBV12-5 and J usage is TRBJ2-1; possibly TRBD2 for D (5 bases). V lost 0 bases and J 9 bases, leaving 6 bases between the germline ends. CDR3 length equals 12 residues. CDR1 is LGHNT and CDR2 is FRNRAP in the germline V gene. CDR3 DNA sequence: TGTGCTAGTGGTTTGGTACTAGGTGAGCAGTTCTTC. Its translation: CASGLVLGEQFF.

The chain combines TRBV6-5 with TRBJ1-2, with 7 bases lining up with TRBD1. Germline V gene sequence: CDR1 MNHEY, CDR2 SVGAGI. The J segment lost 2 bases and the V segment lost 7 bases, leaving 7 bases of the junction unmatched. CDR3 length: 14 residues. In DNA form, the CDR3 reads TGTGCCAGCAATAGGGGGCAGACCAACTATGGCTACACCTTC. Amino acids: CASNRGQTNYGYTF.

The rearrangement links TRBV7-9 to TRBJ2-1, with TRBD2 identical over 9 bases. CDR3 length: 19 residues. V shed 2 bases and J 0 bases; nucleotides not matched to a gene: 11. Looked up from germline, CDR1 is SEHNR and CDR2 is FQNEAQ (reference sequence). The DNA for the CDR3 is TGTGCCAGCAGCTTACGCCGAGCGGGAGGTCCAAGCTCCTACAATGAGCAGTTCTTC. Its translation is CASSLRRAGGPSSYNEQFF.

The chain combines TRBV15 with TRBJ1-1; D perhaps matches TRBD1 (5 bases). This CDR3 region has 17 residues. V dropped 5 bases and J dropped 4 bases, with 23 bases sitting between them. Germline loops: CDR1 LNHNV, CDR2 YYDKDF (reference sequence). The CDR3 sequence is CATSYKILQVYGTEAFF. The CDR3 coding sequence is TGTGCCACCAGCTATAAGATACTACAGGTTTACGGCACTGAAGCTTTCTTT.

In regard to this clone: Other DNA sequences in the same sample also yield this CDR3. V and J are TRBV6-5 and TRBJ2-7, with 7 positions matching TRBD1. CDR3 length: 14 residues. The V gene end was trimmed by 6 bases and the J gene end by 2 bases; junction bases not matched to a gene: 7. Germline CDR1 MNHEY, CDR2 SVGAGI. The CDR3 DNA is TGTGCCAGCAGCCCCTATACAGGGGCCTACGAGCAGTACTTC. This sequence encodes CASSPYTGAYEQYF.

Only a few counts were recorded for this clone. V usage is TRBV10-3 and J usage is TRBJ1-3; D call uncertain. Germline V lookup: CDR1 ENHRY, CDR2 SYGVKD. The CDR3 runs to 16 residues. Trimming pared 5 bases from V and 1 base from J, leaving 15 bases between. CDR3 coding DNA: TGTGCCATCAGTCTAAAGGGTGCAGTTTCTGGAAACACCATATATTTT. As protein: CAISLKGAVSGNTIYF.

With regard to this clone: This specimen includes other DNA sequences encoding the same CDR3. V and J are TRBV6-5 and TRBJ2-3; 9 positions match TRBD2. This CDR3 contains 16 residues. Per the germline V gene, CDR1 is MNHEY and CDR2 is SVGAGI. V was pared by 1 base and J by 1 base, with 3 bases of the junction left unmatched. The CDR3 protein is CASSYFASGGTDTQYF. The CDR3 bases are TGTGCCAGCAGTTACTTCGCTAGCGGGGGCACAGATACGCAGTATTTT.

CDR3 sequence: CASSSGLTGHQETQYF. The DNA for the CDR3 is TGTGCCAGCAGCTCGGGATTGACAGGGCACCAAGAGACCCAGTACTTC. The rearrangement links TRBV5-4 to TRBJ2-5; 7 bases map to TRBD1. The length of the CDR3 is 16 residues. Germline V gives CDR1 SGHNT, CDR2 YYREEE (reference sequence). The ends lost 3 bases at V and 0 bases at J; junction bases unmatched: 8.

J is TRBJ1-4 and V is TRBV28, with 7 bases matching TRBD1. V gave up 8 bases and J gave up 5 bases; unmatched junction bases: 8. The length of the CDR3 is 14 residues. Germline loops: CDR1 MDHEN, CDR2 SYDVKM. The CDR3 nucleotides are TGTGCCAGCTCGCGACAGGGCCGAAATGAAAAACTGTTTTTT. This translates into CASSRQGRNEKLFF.

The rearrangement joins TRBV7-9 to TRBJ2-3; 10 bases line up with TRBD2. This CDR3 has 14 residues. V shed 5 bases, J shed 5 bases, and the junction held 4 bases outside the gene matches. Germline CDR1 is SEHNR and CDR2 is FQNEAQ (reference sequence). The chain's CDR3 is CASSPRLAGDTQYF. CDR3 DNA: TGTGCCAGCAGCCCCCGACTAGCGGGAGATACGCAGTATTTT. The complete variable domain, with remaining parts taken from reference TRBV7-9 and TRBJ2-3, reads DTGVSQNPRHKITKRGQNVTFRCDPISEHNRLYWYRQTLGQGPEFLTYFQNEAQLEKSRLLSDRFSAERPKGSFSTLEIQRTEQGDSAMYLCASSPRLAGDTQYFGPGTRLTVL.

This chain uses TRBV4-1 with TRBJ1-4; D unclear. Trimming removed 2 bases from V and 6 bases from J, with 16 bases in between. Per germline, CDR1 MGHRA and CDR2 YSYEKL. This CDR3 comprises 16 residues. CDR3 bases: TGCGCCAGCAGCCAACTCCCGACCCGTGGATATGAAAAACTGTTTTTT. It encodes CASSQLPTRGYEKLFF.

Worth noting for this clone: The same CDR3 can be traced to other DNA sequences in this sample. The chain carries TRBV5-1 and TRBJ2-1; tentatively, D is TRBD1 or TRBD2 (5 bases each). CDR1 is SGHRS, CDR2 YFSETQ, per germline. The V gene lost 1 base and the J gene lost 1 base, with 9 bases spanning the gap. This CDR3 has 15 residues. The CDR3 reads CASSLLGESYNEQFF. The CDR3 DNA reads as TGCGCCAGCAGCTTGCTGGGGGAATCCTACAATGAGCAGTTCTTC.

CDR3 protein: CASSYSRTSSSWEQFF. CDR3 bases: TGTGCCAGCAGTTACTCCCGGACTAGCTCTTCCTGGGAGCAGTTCTTC. The rearrangement joins TRBV6-6 to TRBJ2-1; TRBD2 aligns across 8 bases. Germline lookup yields CDR1 MNHNY and CDR2 SVGAGI (reference sequence). CDR3 length: 16 amino acids. J was trimmed by 10 bases and V by 0 bases; bases with no gene match: 11.

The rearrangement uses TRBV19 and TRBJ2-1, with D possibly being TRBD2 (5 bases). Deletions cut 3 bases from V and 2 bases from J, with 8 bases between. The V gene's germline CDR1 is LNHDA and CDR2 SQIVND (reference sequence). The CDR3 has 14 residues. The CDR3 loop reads CASSINGAYNEQFF. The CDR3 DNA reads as TGTGCCAGTAGTATTAACGGGGCCTACAATGAGCAGTTCTTC. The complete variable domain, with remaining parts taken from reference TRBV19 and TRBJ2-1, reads DGGITQSPKYLFRKEGQNVTLSCEQNLNHDAMYWYRQDPGQGLRLIYYSQIVNDFQKGDIAEGYSVSREKKESFPLTVTSAQKNPTAFYLCASSINGAYNEQFFGPGTRLTVL.

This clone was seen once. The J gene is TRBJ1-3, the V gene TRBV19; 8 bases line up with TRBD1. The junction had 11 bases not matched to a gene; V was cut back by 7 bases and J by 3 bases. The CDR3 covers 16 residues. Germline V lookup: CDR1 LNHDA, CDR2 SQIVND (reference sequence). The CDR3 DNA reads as TGTGCCAGTACTCGAGGTCCAGGGGGCTTTGGAAACACCATATATTTT. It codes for CASTRGPGGFGNTIYF.

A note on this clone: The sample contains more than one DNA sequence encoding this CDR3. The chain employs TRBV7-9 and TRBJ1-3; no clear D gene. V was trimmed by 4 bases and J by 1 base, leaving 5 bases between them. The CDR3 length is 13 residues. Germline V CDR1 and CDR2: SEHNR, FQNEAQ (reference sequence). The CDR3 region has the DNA TGTGCCAGCAGCTCATTGTCTGGAAACACCATATATTTT. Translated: CASSSLSGNTIYF.

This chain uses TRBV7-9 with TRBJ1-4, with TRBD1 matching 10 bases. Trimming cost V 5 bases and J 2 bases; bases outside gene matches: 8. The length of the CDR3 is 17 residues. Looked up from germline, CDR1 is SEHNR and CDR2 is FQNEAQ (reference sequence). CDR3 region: CASSAGTGAPTNEKLFF. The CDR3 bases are TGTGCCAGCAGCGCCGGGACAGGGGCCCCCACTAATGAAAAACTGTTTTTT.

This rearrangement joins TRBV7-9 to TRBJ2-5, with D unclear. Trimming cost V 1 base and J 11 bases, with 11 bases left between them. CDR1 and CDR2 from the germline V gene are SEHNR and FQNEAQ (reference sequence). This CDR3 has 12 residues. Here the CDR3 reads CASSLGLQYQYF. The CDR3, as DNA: TGTGCCAGCAGCTTAGGCCTTCAGTATCAGTACTTC.

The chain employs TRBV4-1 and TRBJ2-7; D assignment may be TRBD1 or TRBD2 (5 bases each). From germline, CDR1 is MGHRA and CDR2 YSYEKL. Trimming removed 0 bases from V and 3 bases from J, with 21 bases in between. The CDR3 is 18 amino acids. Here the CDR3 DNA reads TGCGCCAGCAGCCAAGATCGAGCGGATTCTGGTGGGGGCTACGAGCAGTACTTC. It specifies CASSQDRADSGGGYEQYF.

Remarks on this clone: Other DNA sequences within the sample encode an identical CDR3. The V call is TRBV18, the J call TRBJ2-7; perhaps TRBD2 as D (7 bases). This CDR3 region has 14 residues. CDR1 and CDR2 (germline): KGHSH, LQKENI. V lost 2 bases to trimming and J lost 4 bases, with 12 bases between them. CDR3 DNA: TGTGCCAGCTCACCAGGGGGCGGGAGTTACGAGCAGTACTTC. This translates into CASSPGGGSYEQYF. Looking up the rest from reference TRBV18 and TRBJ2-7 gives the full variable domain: NAGVMQNPRHLVRRRGQEARLRCSPMKGHSHVYWYRQLPEEGLKFMVYLQKENIIDESGMPKERFSAEFPKEGPSILRIQQVVRGDSAAYFCASSPGGGSYEQYFGPGTRLTVT.

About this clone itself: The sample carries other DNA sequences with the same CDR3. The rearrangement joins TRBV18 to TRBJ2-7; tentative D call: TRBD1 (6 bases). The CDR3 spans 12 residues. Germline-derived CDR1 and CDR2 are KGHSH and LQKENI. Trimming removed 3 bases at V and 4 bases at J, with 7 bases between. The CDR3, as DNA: TGTGCCAGCTCACCCACAGGGTACGAGCAGTACTTC. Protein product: CASSPTGYEQYF.

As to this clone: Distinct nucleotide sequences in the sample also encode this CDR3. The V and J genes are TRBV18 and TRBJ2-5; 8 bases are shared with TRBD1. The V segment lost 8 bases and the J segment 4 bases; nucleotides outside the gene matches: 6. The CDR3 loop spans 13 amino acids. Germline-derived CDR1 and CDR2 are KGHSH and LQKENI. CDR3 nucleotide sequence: TGTGCCAGCCTACAGGGGGTAGGAGAGACCCAGTACTTC. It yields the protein CASLQGVGETQYF.

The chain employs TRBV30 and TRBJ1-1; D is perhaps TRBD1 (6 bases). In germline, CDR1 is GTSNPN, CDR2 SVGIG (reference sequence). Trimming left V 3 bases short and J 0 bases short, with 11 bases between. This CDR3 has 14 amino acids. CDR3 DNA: TGTGCCTGGAGCGGACAGTCCATGAACACTGAAGCTTTCTTT. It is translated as CAWSGQSMNTEAFF.

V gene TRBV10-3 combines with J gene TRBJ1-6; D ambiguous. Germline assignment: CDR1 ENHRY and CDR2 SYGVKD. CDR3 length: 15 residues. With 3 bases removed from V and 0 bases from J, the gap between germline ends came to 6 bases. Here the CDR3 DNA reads TGTGCCATCAGTGATGATAGCTCCTATAATTCACCCCTCCACTTT. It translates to CAISDDSSYNSPLHF.